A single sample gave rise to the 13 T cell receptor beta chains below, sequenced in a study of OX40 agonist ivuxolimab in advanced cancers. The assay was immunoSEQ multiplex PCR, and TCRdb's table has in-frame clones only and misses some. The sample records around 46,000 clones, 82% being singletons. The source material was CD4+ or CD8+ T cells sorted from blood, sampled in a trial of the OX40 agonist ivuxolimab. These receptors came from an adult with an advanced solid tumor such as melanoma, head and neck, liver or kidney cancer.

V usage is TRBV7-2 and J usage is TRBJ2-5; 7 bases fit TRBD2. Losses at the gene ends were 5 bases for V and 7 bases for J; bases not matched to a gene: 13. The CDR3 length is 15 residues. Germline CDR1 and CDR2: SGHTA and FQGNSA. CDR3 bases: TGTGCCAGCAGCCCCAACGGACGCGCGGGGGTGACCCAGTACTTC. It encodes CASSPNGRAGVTQYF.

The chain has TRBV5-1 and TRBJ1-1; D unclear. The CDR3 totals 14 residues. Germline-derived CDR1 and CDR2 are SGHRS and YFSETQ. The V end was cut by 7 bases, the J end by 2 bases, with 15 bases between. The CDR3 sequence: CASAPTQTNTEAFF. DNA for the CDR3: TGCGCCAGCGCTCCGACCCAAACTAACACTGAAGCTTTCTTT.

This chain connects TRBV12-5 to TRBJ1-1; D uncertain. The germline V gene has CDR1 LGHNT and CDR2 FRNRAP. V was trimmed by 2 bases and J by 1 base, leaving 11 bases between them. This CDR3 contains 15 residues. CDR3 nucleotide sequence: TGTGCTAGTGGTTTGTCGATCTCAGGGAACACTGAAGCTTTCTTT. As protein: CASGLSISGNTEAFF.

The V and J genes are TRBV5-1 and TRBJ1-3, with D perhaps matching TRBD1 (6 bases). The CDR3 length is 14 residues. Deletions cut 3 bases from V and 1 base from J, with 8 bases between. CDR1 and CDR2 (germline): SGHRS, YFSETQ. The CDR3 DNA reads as TGCGCCAGCAGCTCAGGGGCGTCTGGAAACACCATATATTTT. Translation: CASSSGASGNTIYF.

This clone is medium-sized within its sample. CDR3 nucleotides: TGTGCCAGCAGCTTAGAACCGACAGTTAGGGAGCAGTACTTC. Protein: CASSLEPTVREQYF. The chain employs TRBV11-2 and TRBJ2-7; maybe TRBD1 (5 bases). This CDR3 is built from 14 residues. Germline V gene sequence: CDR1 SGHAT, CDR2 FQNNGV. V was trimmed by 0 bases and J by 7 bases, leaving 13 bases between them.

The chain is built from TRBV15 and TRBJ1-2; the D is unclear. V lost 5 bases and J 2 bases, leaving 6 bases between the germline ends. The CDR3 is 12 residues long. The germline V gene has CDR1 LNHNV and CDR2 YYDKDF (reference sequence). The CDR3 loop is CATSSGNYGYTF. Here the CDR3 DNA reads TGTGCCACCAGCTCTGGGAACTATGGCTACACCTTC.

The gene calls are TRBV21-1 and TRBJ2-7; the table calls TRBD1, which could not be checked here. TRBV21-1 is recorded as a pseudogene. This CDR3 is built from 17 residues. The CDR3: CASSVYGGQGADYEQYF. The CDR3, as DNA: TGTGCCAGCAGCGTCTACGGGGGACAGGGGGCCGACTACGAGCAGTACTTC.

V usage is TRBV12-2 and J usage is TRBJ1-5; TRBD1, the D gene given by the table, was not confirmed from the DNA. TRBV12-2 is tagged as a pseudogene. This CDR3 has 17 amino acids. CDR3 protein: CASRGQGHLGGNQPQHF. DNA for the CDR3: TGTGCAAGTCGGGGGCAGGGGCATTTAGGAGGCAATCAGCCCCAGCATTTT.

The CDR3 DNA reads TGTGCCAGCAGTTCCTCGGGACCTGGTGGCTACACCTTC. Protein sequence: CASSSSGPGGYTF. The gene calls are TRBV27 and TRBJ1-2; a possible D gene is TRBD1 (5 bases). Germline assignment: CDR1 MNHEY and CDR2 SMNVEV (reference sequence). Trimming pared 4 bases from V and 7 bases from J, leaving 13 bases between. The CDR3 is 13 amino acids.

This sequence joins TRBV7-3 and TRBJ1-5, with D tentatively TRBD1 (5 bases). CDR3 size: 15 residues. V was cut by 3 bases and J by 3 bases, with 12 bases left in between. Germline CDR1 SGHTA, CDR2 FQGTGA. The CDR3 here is CASSFTGPYNQPQHF. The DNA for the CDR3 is TGTGCCAGCAGCTTTACGGGACCCTACAATCAGCCCCAGCATTTT.

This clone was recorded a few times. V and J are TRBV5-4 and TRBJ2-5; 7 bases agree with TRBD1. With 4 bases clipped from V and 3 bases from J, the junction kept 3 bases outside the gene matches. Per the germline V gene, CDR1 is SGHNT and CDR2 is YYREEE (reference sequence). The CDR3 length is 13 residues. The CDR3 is CASSTDREETQYF. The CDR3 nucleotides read TGTGCCAGCAGCACCGACAGGGAAGAGACCCAGTACTTC.

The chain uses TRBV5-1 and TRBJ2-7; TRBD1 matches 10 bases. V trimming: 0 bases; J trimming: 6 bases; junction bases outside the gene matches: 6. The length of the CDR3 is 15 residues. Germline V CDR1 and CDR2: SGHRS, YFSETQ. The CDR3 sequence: CASSLVGTGVAEQYF. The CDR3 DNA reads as TGCGCCAGCAGCTTGGTGGGGACAGGGGTGGCCGAGCAGTACTTC.

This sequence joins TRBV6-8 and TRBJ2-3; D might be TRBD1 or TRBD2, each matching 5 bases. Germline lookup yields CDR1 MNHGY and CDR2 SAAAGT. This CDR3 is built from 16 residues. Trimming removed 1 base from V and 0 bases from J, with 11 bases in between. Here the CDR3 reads CASSYWGPPSTDTQYF. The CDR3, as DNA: TGTGCCAGCAGTTACTGGGGACCCCCTAGCACAGATACGCAGTATTTT.